The 29 T cell receptor beta chains presented below share a single source sample, sequenced in a study of blood T cell repertoires in COVID-19. Method: immunoSEQ multiplex PCR; TCRdb's copy keeps in-frame clones and lacks some. Of about 290,000 clones listed, roughly nine tenths are singletons. Sequenced sample: peripheral blood. Receptor source: a woman aged 25-40 years with COVID-19, enrolled during active disease.

The chain recombines TRBV6-2 or TRBV6-3 with TRBJ2-4; D remains unclear. Trimming stripped 5 bases from V and 2 bases from J, with 13 bases between. From germline, CDR1 is MNHEY and CDR2 SVGEGT. The CDR3 loop spans 15 amino acids. The CDR3, as DNA: TGTGCCAGCAGTCCCGGGTCGCTCCCCAAAAACATTCAGTACTTC. Protein: CASSPGSLPKNIQYF.

The V call is TRBV7-9, the J call TRBJ1-1; D is undetermined. The V end lost 4 bases, the J end lost 4 bases, and 7 bases lay between the germline ends. The CDR3 totals 12 residues. The germline gives CDR1 SEHNR, CDR2 FQNEAQ (reference sequence). The CDR3 loop reads CASSWAGTEAFF. The CDR3 coding sequence is TGTGCCAGCAGCTGGGCAGGCACTGAAGCTTTCTTT.

This chain links TRBV15 with TRBJ2-7, with a possible D match to TRBD1 (6 bases). Germline V gene data show CDR1 as LNHNV and CDR2 as YYDKDF (reference sequence). The CDR3 sequence is 15 residues long. V dropped 6 bases and J dropped 2 bases, with 17 bases sitting between them. In nucleotides, the CDR3 is TGTGCCACCAGTTTTTTACTGGGGGCCCCCTACGAGCAGTACTTC. Amino acid sequence: CATSFLLGAPYEQYF. Together with reference TRBV15 and TRBJ2-7, the CDR3 gives the full variable domain: DAMVIQNPRYQVTQFGKPVTLSCSQTLNHNVMYWYQQKSSQAPKLLFHYYDKDFNNEADTPDNFQSRRPNTSFCFLDIRSPGLGDTAMYLCATSFLLGAPYEQYFGPGTRLTVT.

This sequence joins TRBV11-2 and TRBJ2-3; TRBD2 agrees at 7 bases. Germline CDR1 SGHAT, CDR2 FQNNGV. This CDR3 is built from 13 residues. Trimming cost V 5 bases and J 4 bases; bases outside gene matches: 3. CDR3 bases: TGTGCCAGCAGCCCCGGGAGGTCAGATACGCAGTATTTT. It codes for CASSPGRSDTQYF.

The chain joins TRBV6-5 to TRBJ2-2; possible D gene TRBD1, 7 bases. The ends were cut back, 6 bases at V and 5 bases at J, with 16 bases in the middle. Germline CDR1 and CDR2: MNHEY and SVGAGI. The CDR3 length is 15 residues. CDR3 loop: CASRRDRDWTGELFF. CDR3 sequence (DNA): TGTGCCAGCAGGCGAGACAGGGACTGGACCGGGGAGCTGTTTTTT.

This sequence joins TRBV7-7 and TRBJ2-5; 7 positions match TRBD2. The CDR3 runs 17 residues. Germline CDR1 SSHAT, CDR2 FNYEAQ (reference sequence). The junction had 12 bases not matched to a gene; V was cut back by 0 bases and J by 5 bases. In DNA, the CDR3 is TGTGCCAGCAGCTTAGCATCGGGTAGCGGGTTCGCGGAGACCCAGTACTTC. This codes for CASSLASGSGFAETQYF. Variable domain in full (rest from reference TRBV7-7 and TRBJ2-5): GAGVSQSPRYKVTKRGQDVTLRCDPISSHATLYWYQQALGQGPEFLTYFNYEAQPDKSGLPSDRFSAERPEGSISTLTIQRTEQRDSAMYRCASSLASGSGFAETQYFGPGTRLLVL.

The chain is built from TRBV6-1 and TRBJ2-1; the D gene is possibly TRBD1 (6 bases). Germline V lookup: CDR1 MNHNS, CDR2 SASEGT. Trimming stripped 0 bases from V and 4 bases from J, with 22 bases between. The CDR3 loop spans 19 amino acids. CDR3 sequence: CASSEAVTHAWTAYNEQFF. For the CDR3, the DNA is TGTGCCAGCAGTGAAGCGGTAACCCATGCCTGGACAGCTTACAATGAGCAGTTCTTC.

The rearrangement joins TRBV9 to TRBJ2-2, with 10 bases that match TRBD1. The J segment lost 6 bases and the V segment lost 4 bases, leaving 6 bases of the junction unmatched. The CDR3 has 15 amino acids. Germline V gene lookup returns CDR1 SGDLS and CDR2 YYNGEE. The CDR3 protein is CASSPGQGEPGELFF. CDR3 bases: TGTGCCAGCAGCCCCGGACAGGGGGAACCCGGGGAGCTGTTTTTT. Filled out from reference TRBV9 and TRBJ2-2, the complete variable domain reads DSGVTQTPKHLITATGQRVTLRCSPRSGDLSVYWYQQSLDQGLQFLIQYYNGEERAKGNILERFSAQQFPDLHSELNLSSLELGDSALYFCASSPGQGEPGELFFGEGSRLTVL.

V is TRBV18 and J is TRBJ2-5; TRBD1 might be the D (5 bases). The V end was cut by 6 bases, the J end by 0 bases, with 17 bases between. The CDR3 totals 16 residues. Germline loops: CDR1 KGHSH, CDR2 LQKENI. The CDR3 DNA reads TGTGCCAGCTCGTCTGGCAGGGCACCTGACCAAGAGACCCAGTACTTC. Translating gives CASSSGRAPDQETQYF.

This clone was seen only once. V is TRBV28 and J is TRBJ2-7; 7 bases fit TRBD1. After removal of 5 bases from V and 5 bases from J, the junction contained 3 bases not matched to a gene. Germline V CDR1 and CDR2: MDHEN, SYDVKM. There are 12 residues in the CDR3. CDR3 residues: CASSLTGHEQYF. The DNA for the CDR3 is TGTGCCAGCAGTCTGACAGGGCACGAGCAGTACTTC.

The rearrangement uses TRBV5-1 and TRBJ1-3; 7 nucleotides line up with TRBD1. This CDR3 comprises 15 residues. The ends lost 3 bases at V and 1 base at J; junction bases unmatched: 4. Germline assignment: CDR1 SGHRS and CDR2 YFSETQ. The CDR3 DNA is TGCGCCAGCAGCTGGGGACAGCCTTCTGGAAACACCATATATTTT. This encodes CASSWGQPSGNTIYF.

The CDR3 is CASSRITSGGAVDEQFF. The CDR3 DNA follows: TGCGCCAGCAGCCGAATCACTAGCGGGGGGGCAGTTGATGAGCAGTTCTTC. The chain uses TRBV5-1 and TRBJ2-1; 13 bases map to TRBD2. The CDR3 is 17 residues long. Germline V gives CDR1 SGHRS, CDR2 YFSETQ. Trimming at V came to 4 bases and at J to 8 bases, leaving 12 bases not matched to a gene.

V gene TRBV19 combines with J gene TRBJ1-5; D remains ambiguous. Looked up from germline, CDR1 is LNHDA and CDR2 is SQIVND (reference sequence). The CDR3 loop spans 19 amino acids. V was trimmed by 2 bases and J by 4 bases, leaving 24 bases between them. CDR3 in DNA: TGTGCCAGTAGTATAAGTGACTTCCTAGAGACCTACATTAATCAGCCCCAGCATTTT. Translating gives CASSISDFLETYINQPQHF.

The chain links TRBV2 to TRBJ1-2; perhaps TRBD1 as D (6 bases). Germline lookup yields CDR1 SNHLY and CDR2 FYNNEI. The CDR3 loop spans 13 amino acids. Trimming removed 2 bases at V and 8 bases at J, with 12 bases between. The CDR3 nucleotides read TGTGCCAGCAGTGAAATAGGGGGTTGGGGCTACACCTTC. It specifies CASSEIGGWGYTF.

The chain is built from TRBV3-1 (or the pseudogene TRBV3-2) and TRBJ1-6; D is undetermined. The CDR3 covers 10 residues. In germline, CDR1 is LGHDT, CDR2 YNNKEL (reference sequence). V lost 5 bases and J lost 14, with 7 bases in between. Written as DNA, the CDR3 is TGTGCCAGCAGCGGTGCGGCCCTCCACTTT. Protein product: CASSGAALHF.

The genes are TRBV7-2 and TRBJ2-1; 7 nucleotides line up with TRBD2. The CDR3 runs to 16 residues. The J segment lost 5 bases and the V segment lost 2 bases, leaving 9 bases of the junction unmatched. Germline V gene sequence: CDR1 SGHTA, CDR2 FQGNSA. The CDR3 spells CASSLLLAAINNEQFF. CDR3 in DNA: TGTGCCAGCAGCTTACTCCTAGCGGCGATAAACAATGAGCAGTTCTTC. The variable domain in full, with the rest retrieved from reference TRBV7-2 and TRBJ2-1, is GAGVSQSPSNKVTEKGKDVELRCDPISGHTALYWYRQSLGQGLEFLIYFQGNSAPDKSGLPSDRFSAERTGGSVSTLTIQRTQQEDSAVYLCASSLLLAAINNEQFFGPGTRLTVL.

The chain's CDR3 is CAISESTASGGDADTQYF. Written as DNA, the CDR3 is TGTGCCATCAGTGAGTCGACGGCTAGCGGGGGGGACGCAGATACGCAGTATTTT. This chain joins TRBV10-3 and TRBJ2-3, with TRBD2 matching 12 bases. The germline V gene has CDR1 ENHRY and CDR2 SYGVKD. This CDR3 comprises 18 residues. Losses at the gene ends were 0 bases for V and 4 bases for J; bases not matched to a gene: 8.

V is TRBV5-1 and J is TRBJ2-1, with D possibly TRBD1 on 6 matching bases. The CDR3 contains 15 residues. Germline values: CDR1 SGHRS, CDR2 YFSETQ. V was trimmed by 5 bases and J by 7 bases, leaving 19 bases between them. The CDR3: CASRTPGVVSNEQFF. CDR3 sequence (DNA): TGCGCCAGCAGAACCCCAGGGGTTGTTTCAAATGAGCAGTTCTTC.

The rearrangement uses TRBV5-1 and TRBJ1-3, with D possibly being TRBD1 (5 bases). The CDR3 loop spans 17 amino acids. In germline, CDR1 is SGHRS, CDR2 YFSETQ. The ends were cut back, 3 bases at V and 0 bases at J, with 16 bases in the middle. Here the CDR3 DNA reads TGCGCCAGCAGCTCTGACAGTAGCTCTGACTCTGGAAACACCATATATTTT. Encoded protein: CASSSDSSSDSGNTIYF.

The rearrangement uses TRBV5-5 and TRBJ1-4; D possibly corresponds to TRBD1 (5 bases). The CDR3 covers 15 residues. V was shortened by 1 base and J by 8 bases, with 15 bases between the two germline ends. Germline V CDR1 and CDR2: SGHKS, YYEKEE (reference sequence). The CDR3 DNA follows: TGTGCCAGCAGCTTGTCCCTCAGGGATCGCGAAAAACTGTTTTTT. Amino acid sequence: CASSLSLRDREKLFF.

V is TRBV5-6 and J is TRBJ1-4; 7 bases agree with TRBD1. Trimming at V came to 0 bases and at J to 5 bases, leaving 1 base not matched to a gene. The CDR3 covers 14 residues. CDR1 and CDR2 from the germline V gene are SGHDT and YYEEEE. CDR3 bases: TGTGCCAGCAGCTTGGGCAGGGGGAATGAAAAACTGTTTTTT. It yields the protein CASSLGRGNEKLFF.

The V gene is TRBV6-5, the J gene TRBJ1-5; D is ambiguous. The CDR3 spans 14 residues. Trimming took off 6 bases at V and 4 bases at J, with 13 bases between the two ends. Germline values: CDR1 MNHEY, CDR2 SVGAGI. This chain's CDR3 is CASSRPGLNQPQHF. The CDR3 coding sequence is TGTGCCAGCAGCCGCCCGGGGTTAAATCAGCCCCAGCATTTT.

V usage is TRBV7-9 and J usage is TRBJ2-7, with 9 positions matching TRBD2. J was trimmed by 6 bases and V by 4 bases; bases with no gene match: 16. The CDR3 consists of 17 residues. In germline, CDR1 is SEHNR, CDR2 FQNEAQ (reference sequence). For the CDR3, the DNA is TGTGCCAGCAGCTCTACATCGTTAGGGACTAGCAGGTTCGAGCAGTACTTC. It yields the protein CASSSTSLGTSRFEQYF. Full variable domain (rest looked up from reference TRBV7-9 and TRBJ2-7): DTGVSQNPRHKITKRGQNVTFRCDPISEHNRLYWYRQTLGQGPEFLTYFQNEAQLEKSRLLSDRFSAERPKGSFSTLEIQRTEQGDSAMYLCASSSTSLGTSRFEQYFGPGTRLTVT.

The chain carries TRBV6-5 and TRBJ1-1, with a tentative D call TRBD1 (6 bases). V shed 4 bases and J shed 5 bases, with 11 bases lying between them. The CDR3 has 13 residues. Per germline, CDR1 MNHEY and CDR2 SVGAGI. The CDR3, as DNA: TGTGCCAGCAGTTTACAGGGTCGGACTGAAGCTTTCTTT. Its protein is CASSLQGRTEAFF.

The gene calls are TRBV3-1 (or the pseudogene TRBV3-2) and TRBJ2-5; 11 bases line up with TRBD2. V was clipped by 1 base and J by 3 bases; unmatched bases: 7. From germline, CDR1 is LGHDT and CDR2 YNNKEL (reference sequence). This CDR3 has 17 amino acids. CDR3 DNA sequence: TGTGCCAGCAGCCAAGGGTTCCCGACTAGCGGGGAAGAGACCCAGTACTTC. It codes for CASSQGFPTSGEETQYF.

V and J are TRBV9 and TRBJ1-1; no clear D gene. The CDR3 runs to 15 residues. V lost 3 bases to trimming and J lost 1 base, with 13 bases between them. CDR1 and CDR2 from the germline V gene are SGDLS and YYNGEE. The CDR3 is CASSERVVPNTEAFF. In nucleotides, the CDR3 is TGTGCCAGCAGCGAACGGGTGGTTCCGAACACTGAAGCTTTCTTT.

The rearrangement links TRBV6-5 to TRBJ2-2; a weak D match, TRBD1 (6 bases). V lost 5 bases, J lost 8 bases, and 12 bases lay in between. This CDR3 has 13 amino acids. Germline loops: CDR1 MNHEY, CDR2 SVGAGI. The DNA of the CDR3 is TGTGCCAGCAGTCAGGACAGTTTGGGGGAGCTGTTTTTT. Its protein is CASSQDSLGELFF.

V is TRBV7-9 and J is TRBJ1-2; D call uncertain. The CDR3 contains 16 residues. The V end lost 0 bases, the J end lost 2 bases, and 13 bases lay between the germline ends. CDR1 SEHNR and CDR2 FQNEAQ come from the germline V gene (reference sequence). The CDR3 DNA sequence: TGTGCCAGCAGCTTAGCCCTAGCAGATATCAACTATGGCTACACCTTC. Protein product: CASSLALADINYGYTF.

The rearrangement links TRBV6-1 to TRBJ2-6; D possibly corresponds to TRBD2 (5 bases). CDR3 length equals 19 residues. The germline V gene encodes CDR1 MNHNS and CDR2 SASEGT. V was cut by 3 bases and J by 0 bases, with 18 bases left in between. This CDR3 is CASSEREPGVVSGANVLTF. In DNA form, the CDR3 reads TGTGCCAGCAGTGAGAGGGAACCCGGGGTGGTCTCTGGGGCCAACGTCCTGACTTTC.